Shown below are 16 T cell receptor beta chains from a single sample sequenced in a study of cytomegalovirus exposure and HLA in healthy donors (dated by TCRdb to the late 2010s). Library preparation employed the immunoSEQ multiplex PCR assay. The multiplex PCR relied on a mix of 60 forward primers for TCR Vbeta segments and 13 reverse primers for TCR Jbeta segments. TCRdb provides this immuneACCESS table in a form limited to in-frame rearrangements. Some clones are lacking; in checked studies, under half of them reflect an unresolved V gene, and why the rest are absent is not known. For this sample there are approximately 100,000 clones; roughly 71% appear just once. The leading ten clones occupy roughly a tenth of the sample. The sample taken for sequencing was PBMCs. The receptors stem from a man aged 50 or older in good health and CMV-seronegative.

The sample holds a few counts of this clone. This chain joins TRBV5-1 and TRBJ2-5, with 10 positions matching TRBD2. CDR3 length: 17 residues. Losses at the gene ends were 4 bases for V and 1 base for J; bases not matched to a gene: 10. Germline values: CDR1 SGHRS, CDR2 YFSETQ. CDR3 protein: CASSLGVASGGQETQYF. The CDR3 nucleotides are TGCGCCAGCAGCCTGGGAGTGGCTAGCGGGGGCCAAGAGACCCAGTACTTC.

Here the CDR3 reads CASSEHRGLGELFF. DNA of the CDR3: TGCGCCAGCAGTGAGCACAGGGGGCTCGGGGAGCTGTTTTTT. The V and J genes are TRBV10-1 and TRBJ2-2; 9 nucleotides line up with TRBD1. With V trimmed by 2 bases and J by 7 bases, 2 bases remained unmatched. The CDR3 covers 14 residues. Per the germline V gene, CDR1 is WNHNN and CDR2 is SYGVQD (reference sequence).

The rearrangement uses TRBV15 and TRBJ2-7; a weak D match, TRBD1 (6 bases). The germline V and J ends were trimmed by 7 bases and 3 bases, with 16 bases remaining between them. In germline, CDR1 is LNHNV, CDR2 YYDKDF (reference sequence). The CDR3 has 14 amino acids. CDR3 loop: CATTRDTRDYEQYF. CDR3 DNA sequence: TGTGCCACCACCCGGGACACGAGGGACTACGAGCAGTACTTC.

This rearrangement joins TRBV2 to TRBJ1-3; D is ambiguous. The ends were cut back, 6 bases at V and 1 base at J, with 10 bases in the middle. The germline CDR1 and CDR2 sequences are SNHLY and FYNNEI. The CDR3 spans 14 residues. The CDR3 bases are TGTGCCAGCAGCGTTTCTACTTCTGGAAACACCATATATTTT. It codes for CASSVSTSGNTIYF.

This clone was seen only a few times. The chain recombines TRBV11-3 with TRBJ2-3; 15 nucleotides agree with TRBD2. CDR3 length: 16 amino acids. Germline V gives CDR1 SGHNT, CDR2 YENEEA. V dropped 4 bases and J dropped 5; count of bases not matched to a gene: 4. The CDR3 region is CASSSTGLAGGDTQYF. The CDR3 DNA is TGTGCCAGCAGCTCTACGGGACTAGCGGGAGGAGATACGCAGTATTTT.

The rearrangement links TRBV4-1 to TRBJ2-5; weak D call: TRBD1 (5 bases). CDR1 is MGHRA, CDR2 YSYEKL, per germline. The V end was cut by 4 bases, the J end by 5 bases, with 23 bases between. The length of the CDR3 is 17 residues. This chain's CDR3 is CASSPRDAGFAGETQYF. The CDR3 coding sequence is TGCGCCAGCAGCCCTAGAGATGCAGGATTCGCAGGGGAGACCCAGTACTTC.

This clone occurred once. CDR3 protein: CASRTTGQGNTEAFF. Here the CDR3 DNA reads TGTGCCAGTCGGACCACGGGACAGGGTAACACTGAAGCTTTCTTT. This chain uses TRBV19 with TRBJ1-1, with TRBD1 matching 9 bases. The V gene end was trimmed by 8 bases and the J gene end by 2 bases; junction bases not matched to a gene: 9. This CDR3 has 15 residues. Germline loops: CDR1 LNHDA, CDR2 SQIVND (reference sequence).

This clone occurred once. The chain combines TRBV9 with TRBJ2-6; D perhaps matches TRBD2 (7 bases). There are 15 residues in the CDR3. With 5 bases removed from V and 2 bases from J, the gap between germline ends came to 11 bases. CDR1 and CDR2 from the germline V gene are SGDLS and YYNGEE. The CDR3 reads CASREGGTGANVLTF. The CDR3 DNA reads TGTGCCAGCAGGGAGGGGGGGACTGGGGCCAACGTCCTGACTTTC. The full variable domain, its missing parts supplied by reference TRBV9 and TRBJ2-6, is DSGVTQTPKHLITATGQRVTLRCSPRSGDLSVYWYQQSLDQGLQFLIQYYNGEERAKGNILERFSAQQFPDLHSELNLSSLELGDSALYFCASREGGTGANVLTFGAGSRLTVL.

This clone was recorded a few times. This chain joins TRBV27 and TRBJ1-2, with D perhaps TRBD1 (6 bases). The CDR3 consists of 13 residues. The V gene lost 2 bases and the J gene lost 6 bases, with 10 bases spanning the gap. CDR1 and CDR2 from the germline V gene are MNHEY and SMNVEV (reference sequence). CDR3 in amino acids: CASSLTGTHGYTF. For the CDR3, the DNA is TGTGCCAGCAGTTTAACAGGGACCCATGGCTACACCTTC.

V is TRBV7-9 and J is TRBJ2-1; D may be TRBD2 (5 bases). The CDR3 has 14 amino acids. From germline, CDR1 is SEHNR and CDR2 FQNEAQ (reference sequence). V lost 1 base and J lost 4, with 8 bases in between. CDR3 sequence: CASSLGGSYNEQFF. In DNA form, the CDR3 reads TGTGCCAGCAGCTTAGGAGGGTCTTACAATGAGCAGTTCTTC.

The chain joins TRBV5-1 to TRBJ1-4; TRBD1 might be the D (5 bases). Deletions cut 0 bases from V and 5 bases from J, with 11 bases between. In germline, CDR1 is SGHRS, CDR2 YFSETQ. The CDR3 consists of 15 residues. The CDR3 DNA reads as TGCGCCAGCAGCTTGGGGGGCGCCGAGAATGAAAAACTGTTTTTT. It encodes CASSLGGAENEKLFF.

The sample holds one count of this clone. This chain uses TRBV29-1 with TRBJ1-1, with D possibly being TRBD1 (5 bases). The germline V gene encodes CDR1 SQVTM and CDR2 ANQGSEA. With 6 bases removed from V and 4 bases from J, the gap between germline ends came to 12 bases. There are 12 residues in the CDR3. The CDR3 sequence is CSVTGVSTEAFF. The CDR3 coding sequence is TGCAGCGTGACGGGGGTAAGCACTGAAGCTTTCTTT.

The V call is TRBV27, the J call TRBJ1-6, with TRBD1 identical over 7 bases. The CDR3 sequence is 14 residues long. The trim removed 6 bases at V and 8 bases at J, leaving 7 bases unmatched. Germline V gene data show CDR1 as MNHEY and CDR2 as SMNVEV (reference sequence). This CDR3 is CASRPTGNDSPLHF. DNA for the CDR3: TGTGCCAGCAGGCCGACAGGGAATGATTCACCCCTCCACTTT.

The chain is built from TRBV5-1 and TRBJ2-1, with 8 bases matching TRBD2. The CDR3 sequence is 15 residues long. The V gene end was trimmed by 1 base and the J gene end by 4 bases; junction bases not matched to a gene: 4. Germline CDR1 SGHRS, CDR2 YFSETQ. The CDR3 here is CASSLNGGAYNEQFF. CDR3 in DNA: TGCGCCAGCAGCTTGAACGGGGGGGCGTACAATGAGCAGTTCTTC.

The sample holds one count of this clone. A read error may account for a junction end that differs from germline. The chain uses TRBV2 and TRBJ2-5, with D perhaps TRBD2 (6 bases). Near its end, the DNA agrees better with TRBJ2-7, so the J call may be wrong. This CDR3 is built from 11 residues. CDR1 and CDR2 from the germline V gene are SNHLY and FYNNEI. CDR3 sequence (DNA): TGTGCCAGCAGAGAAGCGGGCGAGCAGTACTTC. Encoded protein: CASREAGEQYF.

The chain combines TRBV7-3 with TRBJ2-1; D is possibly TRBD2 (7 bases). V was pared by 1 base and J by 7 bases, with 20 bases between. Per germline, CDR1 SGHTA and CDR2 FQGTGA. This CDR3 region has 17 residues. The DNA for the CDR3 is TGTGCCAGCAGCTTAATGGGGGCGGGAGTGGGAGGGAATGAGCAGTTCTTC. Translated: CASSLMGAGVGGNEQFF.